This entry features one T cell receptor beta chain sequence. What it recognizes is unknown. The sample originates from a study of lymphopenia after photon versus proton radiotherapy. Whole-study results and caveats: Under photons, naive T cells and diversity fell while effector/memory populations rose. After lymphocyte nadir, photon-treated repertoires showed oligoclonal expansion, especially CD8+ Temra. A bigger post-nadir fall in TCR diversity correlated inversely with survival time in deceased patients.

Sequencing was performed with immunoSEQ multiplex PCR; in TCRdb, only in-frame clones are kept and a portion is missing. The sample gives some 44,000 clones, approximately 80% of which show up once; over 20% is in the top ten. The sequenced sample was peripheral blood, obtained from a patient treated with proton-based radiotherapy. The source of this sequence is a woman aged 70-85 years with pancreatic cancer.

CDR3 in amino acids: CASSPGQGVNTEAFF. Written as DNA, the CDR3 is TGCGCCAGCAGCCCAGGACAGGGGGTGAACACTGAAGCTTTCTTT. The chain links TRBV5-1 to TRBJ1-1, with 10 nucleotides matching TRBD1. Germline V gives CDR1 SGHRS, CDR2 YFSETQ. Trimming took 4 bases from V and 0 from J; bases not matched to a gene: 3. This CDR3 is built from 15 residues.